What follows are 19 T cell receptor beta chains derived from one specimen sequenced in a study of spatial heterogeneity in lung cancer. From the 5' RACE reads, TCRdb called clonotypes with MiXCR, one entry per CDR3 protein. The data contain approximately 40,000 distinct CDR3 sequences, around 6.8% of them seen just once; the ten biggest clones take up roughly 45%. Time point reported: sample taken at primary tumor resection. This specimen consisted of PBMCs, obtained at surgery. Receptors were obtained from a female donor with early-stage non-small cell lung cancer.

Turning to this clonotype: With a much larger clone just one base away, this may be a read error. The chain links TRBV7-3 to TRBJ2-5; 9 positions match TRBD1. The CDR3 spans 14 residues. Germline V gives CDR1 SGHTA, CDR2 FQGTGA. The CDR3 region is CASSTGQGQETRYF. CDR3 DNA: TGTGCCAGCAGCACGGGACAGGGCCAAGAGACCCGGTACTTC.

This clonotype was found many times. The chain couples TRBV18 to TRBJ2-5; D remains unclear. The CDR3 covers 13 residues. Germline V gene data show CDR1 as KGHSH and CDR2 as LQKENI. V lost 6 bases to trimming and J lost 4 bases, with 12 bases between them. DNA of the CDR3: TGTGCCAGCTCCGACCAGTATGTAGAGACCCAGTACTTC. Its protein is CASSDQYVETQYF. Drawing the rest from reference TRBV18 and TRBJ2-5, the complete variable domain is NAGVMQNPRHLVRRRGQEARLRCSPMKGHSHVYWYRQLPEEGLKFMVYLQKENIIDESGMPKERFSAEFPKEGPSILRIQQVVRGDSAAYFCASSDQYVETQYFGPGTRLLVL.

The chain has TRBV12-3 or TRBV12-4 and TRBJ2-3; D not resolved. The CDR3 sequence is 14 residues long. Trimming pared 5 bases from V and 4 bases from J, leaving 13 bases between. For the CDR3, the DNA is TGTGCCAGCAGTCGACACGGGTTGGCAGATACGCAGTATTTT. This sequence encodes CASSRHGLADTQYF.

This clonotype was observed a few times. The chain uses TRBV20-1 and TRBJ2-7; TRBD2 agrees at 9 bases. Trimming took 6 bases from V and 0 from J; bases not matched to a gene: 6. Germline CDR1 reads DFQATT; CDR2 reads SNEGSKA (reference sequence). The CDR3 is 14 residues long. The CDR3 protein is CSAPSSGVSYEQYF. DNA for the CDR3: TGCAGTGCACCATCTAGCGGGGTCTCCTACGAGCAGTACTTC.

This clonotype was counted at least ten times. This chain connects TRBV5-6 to TRBJ1-1; D is uncertain. The germline V gene encodes CDR1 SGHDT and CDR2 YYEEEE. The CDR3 loop spans 14 amino acids. Between the trimmed V and J ends, which lost 4 bases and 4 bases, there was a span of 14 bases. This CDR3 reads CASSLPRGITEAFF. CDR3 nucleotide sequence: TGTGCCAGCAGCCTCCCACGAGGGATCACTGAAGCTTTCTTT.

There are many counts of this clonotype. The chain combines TRBV29-1 with TRBJ2-7; TRBD2 might be the D (5 bases). The CDR3 length is 16 residues. CDR1 and CDR2 (germline): SQVTM, ANQGSEA. Trimming left V 1 base short and J 5 bases short, with 21 bases between. CDR3 DNA: TGCAGCGTTGAAGGGACTTCCCTGAAGAACGTCGACGAGCAGTACTTC. As protein: CSVEGTSLKNVDEQYF.

This clonotype was counted at least ten times. This chain joins TRBV3-1 and TRBJ1-2, with D unclear. Germline values: CDR1 LGHDT, CDR2 YNNKEL (reference sequence). The CDR3 is made up of 11 amino acids. Trimming removed 3 bases at V and 7 bases at J, with 6 bases between. This chain's CDR3 is CASSHAAGYTF. CDR3 nucleotide sequence: TGTGCCAGCAGCCACGCCGCTGGCTACACCTTC.

This clonotype was detected only a few times. V and J are TRBV5-1 and TRBJ2-7; TRBD1 matches at 10 bases. V dropped 5 bases and J dropped 4; count of bases not matched to a gene: 6. The CDR3 spans 14 residues. CDR1 is SGHRS, CDR2 YFSETQ, per germline. The CDR3 protein is CASRPAGQGYEQYF. The CDR3 DNA is TGCGCCAGCAGACCAGCGGGACAGGGGTACGAGCAGTACTTC.

The chain recombines TRBV20-1 with TRBJ1-2; D gene unclear. Germline V gene lookup returns CDR1 DFQATT and CDR2 SNEGSKA (reference sequence). The CDR3 totals 9 residues. The V gene lost 0 bases and the J gene lost 8 bases, with 1 base spanning the gap. The CDR3 reads CSAREGYTF. The CDR3 DNA sequence: TGCAGTGCTAGAGAAGGCTACACCTTC.

The table lists this clonotype with many counts. V gene TRBV6-1 combines with J gene TRBJ1-1; D unresolved. In germline, CDR1 is MNHNS, CDR2 SASEGT. The CDR3 totals 14 residues. Trimming removed 2 bases from V and 3 bases from J, with 10 bases in between. The CDR3 DNA sequence: TGTGCCAGCAGTGAAAAGTTCTTTGACACTGAAGCTTTCTTT. Protein sequence: CASSEKFFDTEAFF.

In this sample, this clonotype turned up many times. The CDR3 loop is CASSSYIIGGELFF. The CDR3 DNA sequence: TGTGCCAGCTCATCCTACATAATTGGGGGGGAGCTGTTTTTT. This chain links TRBV2 with TRBJ2-2; D is unresolved. CDR3 length equals 14 residues. Germline lookup yields CDR1 SNHLY and CDR2 FYNNEI. V shed 8 bases and J shed 8 bases, with 18 bases lying between them.

This clonotype was seen repeatedly, ten times or more. The chain is built from TRBV3-1 and TRBJ2-1, with 11 bases that match TRBD2. Germline loops: CDR1 LGHDT, CDR2 YNNKEL (reference sequence). CDR3 length: 16 residues. After removal of 4 bases from V and 7 bases from J, the junction contained 9 bases not matched to a gene. CDR3 nucleotide sequence: TGTGCCAGCAGCCCCTTAGCGGGGGGGCCAGGGAATGAGCAGTTCTTC. Translating it yields CASSPLAGGPGNEQFF.

The chain joins TRBV7-9 to TRBJ2-2, with 7 bases lining up with TRBD1. CDR1 and CDR2 (germline): SEHNR, FQNEAQ (reference sequence). The ends lost 2 bases at V and 8 bases at J; junction bases unmatched: 5. There are 14 residues in the CDR3. CDR3 DNA: TGTGCCAGCAGCTTACCCGGGACAGTGGGGGAGCTGTTTTTT. Residues: CASSLPGTVGELFF.

This clonotype was seen at least ten times. The chain employs TRBV9 and TRBJ2-7; 8 bases match TRBD1. Germline loops: CDR1 SGDLS, CDR2 YYNGEE. CDR3 size: 14 residues. Losses at the gene ends were 4 bases for V and 3 bases for J; bases not matched to a gene: 6. DNA of the CDR3: TGTGCCAGCAGCCCAGGACAGGGAAACTACGAGCAGTACTTC. It specifies CASSPGQGNYEQYF.

This clonotype was picked up many times. V usage is TRBV6-5 and J usage is TRBJ1-1; no clear D gene. The CDR3 spans 15 residues. Germline assignment: CDR1 MNHEY and CDR2 SVGAGI. V lost 0 bases to trimming and J lost 8 bases, with 16 bases between them. As DNA, the CDR3 is TGTGCCAGCAGTTACTCGGGTCAGAAAAGGGCAGAAGCTTTCTTT. This codes for CASSYSGQKRAEAFF.

In this sample, this clonotype turned up a few times. V usage is TRBV7-9 and J usage is TRBJ2-5; D ambiguous. This CDR3 is 14 amino acids long. The V gene's germline CDR1 is SEHNR and CDR2 FQNEAQ (reference sequence). V was pared by 5 bases and J by 4 bases, with 14 bases between. The CDR3 reads CASSLAGFPETQYF. CDR3 in DNA: TGTGCCAGCAGCCTGGCCGGGTTTCCAGAGACCCAGTACTTC.

This clonotype was recorded many times. The V gene is TRBV29-1, the J gene TRBJ1-2, with TRBD1 matching over 8 bases. Germline V CDR1 and CDR2: SQVTM, ANQGSEA. The CDR3 loop spans 12 amino acids. With 6 bases clipped from V and 5 bases from J, the junction kept 5 bases outside the gene matches. Here the CDR3 reads CSVKNRGYGYTF. The DNA of the CDR3 is TGCAGCGTGAAGAACAGGGGGTATGGCTACACCTTC.

Many counts were recorded for this clonotype. The chain has TRBV20-1 and TRBJ2-7, with unresolved D. The germline V gene encodes CDR1 DFQATT and CDR2 SNEGSKA (reference sequence). Trimming stripped 3 bases from V and 6 bases from J, with 15 bases between. The CDR3 covers 13 residues. CDR3 DNA sequence: TGCAGTGCTAGGGCCCCGGTACTTCGCGAGCAGTACTTC. It encodes CSARAPVLREQYF.

This clonotype was observed many times. This chain links TRBV29-1 with TRBJ2-5; TRBD1 might be the D (6 bases). CDR1 is SQVTM and CDR2 is ANQGSEA in the germline V gene. Deletions cut 6 bases from V and 5 bases from J, with 7 bases between. The CDR3 extends over 10 amino acids. The DNA for the CDR3 is TGCAGCGTCGGACAGGAGACCCAGTACTTC. Its protein product is CSVGQETQYF.